This T cell receptor (beta chain) was sequenced during a study of cytomegalovirus exposure and HLA in healthy donors. The germline CDR1 and CDR2 sequences are SGHTS and YDEGEE. V lost 0 bases, J lost 7 bases, and 5 bases stayed unmatched. The CDR3 totals 14 residues. PCR was performed using 60 Vbeta and 13 Jbeta primers. Sequencing was performed with immunoSEQ multiplex PCR; in TCRdb, only in-frame clones are kept and a portion is missing. Counted here are about 170,000 clones, nearly 80% occurring once; the ten biggest clones make up 6.3%. This clonotype was sampled from a man between 40 and 49 years old in good health and CMV-seropositive. Material: PBMCs. The chain uses TRBV5-8 and TRBJ1-2; 8 nucleotides line up with TRBD1. The CDR3 loop reads CASSLEQGAGGYTF. CDR3 nucleotides: TGTGCCAGCAGCTTGGAGCAGGGGGCCGGTGGCTACACCTTC. Using reference TRBV5-8 and TRBJ1-2 for the parts outside the CDR3, the full variable domain is EAGVTQSPTHLIKTRGQQATLRCSPISGHTSVYWYQQALGLGLQFLLWYDEGEERNRGNFPPRFSGRQFPNYSSELNVNALELEDSALYLCASSLEQGAGGYTFGSGTRLTVV.